The 26 T cell receptor beta chains presented below share a single source sample, sequenced in a study of shared clonotypes between healthy human individuals (dated by TCRdb to the early 2020s). The protocol used for the library was the immunoSEQ multiplex PCR assay. Imported from immuneACCESS, the table was reduced by TCRdb to in-frame sequences with V and J called. These copies leave out some clones; in studies compared against another copy, an unresolved V gene accounts for under half, and the cause of the remainder is not known. Recorded for this sample are 2,500,000 or so clones; approximately 93% of them occurred a single time. The ten largest clones add up to 0.36% of the sample. The sample taken for sequencing was naive CD4+ T cells from PBMCs. The cell subset or site label corresponds to: CD45RA+ positively selected. Receptor source: a man between 18 and 35 years old in good health. Some clones in this sample may be carry-over from other donors' samples.

V and J are TRBV6-5 and TRBJ1-3, with a tentative D call TRBD1 (6 bases). Trimming cost V 5 bases and J 4 bases, with 15 bases left between them. CDR1 and CDR2 (germline): MNHEY, SVGAGI. The length of the CDR3 is 15 residues. Here the CDR3 DNA reads TGTGCCAGCAGTAGACTCCCTGGGGGCGGAAACACCATATATTTT. It specifies CASSRLPGGGNTIYF.

The CDR3 DNA is TGTGCCAGCAGTTCTTTCTTTCGGGGTCCGAACACCGGGGAGCTGTTTTTT. Protein sequence: CASSSFFRGPNTGELFF. The V gene is TRBV28, the J gene TRBJ2-2, with D possibly matching TRBD2 (5 bases). This CDR3 is built from 17 residues. V lost 4 bases and J lost 0, with 15 bases in between. The V gene's germline CDR1 is MDHEN and CDR2 SYDVKM.

The chain links TRBV7-3 to TRBJ1-1; TRBD1 matches 8 bases. In germline, CDR1 is SGHTA, CDR2 FQGTGA. The CDR3 runs 15 residues. The ends lost 5 bases at V and 5 bases at J; junction bases unmatched: 10. The CDR3 region is CASSQGRTGQTEAFF. In DNA form, the CDR3 reads TGTGCCAGCAGCCAAGGTCGGACAGGGCAAACTGAAGCTTTCTTT.

The rearrangement joins TRBV6-1 to TRBJ2-7, with D hard to call. V lost 1 base to trimming and J lost 6 bases, with 10 bases between them. The CDR3 loop spans 13 amino acids. The germline V gene encodes CDR1 MNHNS and CDR2 SASEGT. The CDR3 nucleotides are TGTGCCAGCAGTGAAGTTCGACTCGGCGAGCAGTACTTC. Encoded protein: CASSEVRLGEQYF.

V and J are TRBV7-2 and TRBJ2-5; perhaps TRBD1 as D (8 bases). CDR1 is SGHTA, CDR2 FQGNSA, per germline. CDR3 length equals 15 residues. Trimming removed 1 base from V and 5 bases from J, with 14 bases in between. The CDR3 DNA sequence: TGTGCCAGCAGCTTAGAACAGGGGGGGTGGGAGACCCAGTACTTC. Its protein product is CASSLEQGGWETQYF.

J is TRBJ2-5 and V is TRBV7-9; 9 bases match TRBD1. This CDR3 comprises 15 residues. The germline CDR1 and CDR2 sequences are SEHNR and FQNEAQ (reference sequence). J gave up 4 bases and V 2 bases, and 5 bases lay outside the gene matches. CDR3 residues: CASSLRTGDSETQYF. The CDR3, as DNA: TGTGCCAGCAGCTTACGGACAGGGGATTCAGAGACCCAGTACTTC.

The chain has TRBV7-8 and TRBJ1-1; a weak D match, TRBD1 (6 bases). The V gene's germline CDR1 is SGHVS and CDR2 FQNEAQ. The CDR3 totals 14 residues. The V end was cut by 3 bases, the J end by 1 base, with 9 bases between. In DNA, the CDR3 is TGTGCCAGCAGCTTTGACAGGCAGAACACTGAAGCTTTCTTT. This sequence encodes CASSFDRQNTEAFF.

This rearrangement joins TRBV6-1 to TRBJ1-4; 9 nucleotides match TRBD1. There are 14 residues in the CDR3. J gave up 8 bases and V 6 bases, and 7 bases lay outside the gene matches. Per germline, CDR1 MNHNS and CDR2 SASEGT. CDR3 amino acids: CASRGGTGYEKLFF. The CDR3, as DNA: TGTGCCAGCAGGGGCGGGACAGGGTACGAAAAACTGTTTTTT.

Of note for this clone: Additional DNA sequences in this sample encode the identical CDR3. The chain couples TRBV4-1 to TRBJ2-3; 12 nucleotides agree with TRBD2. This CDR3 has 16 amino acids. Trimming removed 1 base from V and 1 base from J; junction bases left unmatched: 0. Per the germline V gene, CDR1 is MGHRA and CDR2 is YSYEKL. DNA for the CDR3: TGCGCCAGCAGCCAAGGACTAGCGGGGGGCACAGATACGCAGTATTTT. Its translation: CASSQGLAGGTDTQYF.

The J gene is TRBJ2-2, the V gene TRBV13, with 7 bases lining up with TRBD2. Germline CDR1 PRHDT, CDR2 FYEKMQ (reference sequence). Trimming at V came to 3 bases and at J to 6 bases, leaving 10 bases not matched to a gene. The CDR3 covers 16 residues. This chain's CDR3 is CASSFDGLGEAGELFF. The CDR3 DNA is TGTGCCAGCAGCTTCGATGGACTAGGGGAAGCCGGGGAGCTGTTTTTT.

The V and J genes are TRBV29-1 and TRBJ1-1; no clear D gene. The CDR3 has 12 residues. V shed 7 bases and J shed 1 base, with 10 bases lying between them. Germline V gives CDR1 SQVTM, CDR2 ANQGSEA. The CDR3 DNA is TGCAGCGGGGGTTTTGGGAACACTGAAGCTTTCTTT. The encoded protein is CSGGFGNTEAFF.

This CDR3 is CASSLAGTGGRRRGYTF. The CDR3 DNA reads TGTGCCAGCAGCTTGGCAGGGACAGGGGGCCGCCGGCGTGGCTACACCTTC. The V and J genes are TRBV11-2 and TRBJ1-2, with 12 bases that match TRBD1. V shed 3 bases, J shed 7 bases, and the junction held 12 bases outside the gene matches. The CDR3 is 17 residues long. CDR1 and CDR2 from the germline V gene are SGHAT and FQNNGV. Using reference TRBV11-2 and TRBJ1-2 for the parts outside the CDR3, the full variable domain is EAGVAQSPRYKIIEKRQSVAFWCNPISGHATLYWYQQILGQGPKLLIQFQNNGVVDDSQLPKDRFSAERLKGVDSTLKIQPAKLEDSAVYLCASSLAGTGGRRRGYTFGSGTRLTVV.

This clone was detected once. This chain connects TRBV4-1 to TRBJ1-4; no clear D. Germline CDR1 and CDR2: MGHRA and YSYEKL. The CDR3 runs 21 residues. The germline V and J ends were trimmed by 0 bases and 7 bases, with 30 bases remaining between them. This CDR3 reads CASSQDRLGLGPSPRGEKLFF. The CDR3 DNA reads as TGCGCCAGCAGCCAAGATCGATTGGGTTTGGGCCCTTCGCCCCGGGGTGAAAAACTGTTTTTT.

This clone turned up a few times. The V gene is TRBV5-6, the J gene TRBJ2-5; weak D call: TRBD2 (6 bases). The V and J ends lost 7 bases and 2 bases respectively, with 21 bases between them. Per the germline V gene, CDR1 is SGHDT and CDR2 is YYEEEE. The CDR3 consists of 16 residues. CDR3 sequence: CASSPRRDLLQETQYF. CDR3 coding DNA: TGTGCCAGCTCCCCAAGGCGGGACCTACTTCAAGAGACCCAGTACTTC.

This chain joins TRBV7-6 and TRBJ2-3; D may be TRBD1 (5 bases). This CDR3 spans 16 amino acids. Deletions cut 3 bases from V and 0 bases from J, with 13 bases between. CDR1 SGHVS and CDR2 FNYEAQ come from the germline V gene. Here the CDR3 reads CASSLPWTSSTDTQYF. CDR3 nucleotide sequence: TGTGCCAGCAGCTTGCCCTGGACATCTAGCACAGATACGCAGTATTTT.

Written as DNA, the CDR3 is TGTGCCAGCAGCCAGACTAGCGGGAAGAATGAGCAGTTCTTC. As protein: CASSQTSGKNEQFF. The V gene is TRBV14, the J gene TRBJ2-1; TRBD2 aligns across 11 bases. The CDR3 runs to 14 residues. V dropped 3 bases and J dropped 7; count of bases not matched to a gene: 2. In germline, CDR1 is SGHDN, CDR2 FVKESK.

This chain uses TRBV5-4 with TRBJ2-1; D is possibly TRBD1 or TRBD2 (5 bases each). This CDR3 region has 16 residues. CDR1 is SGHNT and CDR2 is YYREEE in the germline V gene (reference sequence). Trimming took off 1 base at V and 0 bases at J, with 11 bases between the two ends. CDR3 nucleotide sequence: TGTGCCAGCAGCTTGTCGGGACGGGTCTCCTACAATGAGCAGTTCTTC. This encodes CASSLSGRVSYNEQFF.

The chain uses TRBV25-1 and TRBJ2-7, with TRBD2 as a possible D gene (5 bases). Germline lookup yields CDR1 MGHDK and CDR2 SYGVNS. This CDR3 comprises 15 residues. The V end lost 2 bases, the J end lost 0 bases, and 11 bases lay between the germline ends. CDR3 sequence: CASSEMTGSSYEQYF. CDR3 nucleotides: TGTGCCAGCAGTGAAATGACGGGGAGCTCCTACGAGCAGTACTTC.

The CDR3 loop is CASSARHPVGGGYTF. The CDR3 DNA reads TGTGCCAGCAGCGCAAGACACCCCGTAGGAGGGGGCTACACCTTC. V usage is TRBV9 and J usage is TRBJ1-2; D uncertain. Between the trimmed V and J ends, which lost 3 bases and 8 bases, there was a span of 20 bases. This CDR3 comprises 15 residues. Germline assignment: CDR1 SGDLS and CDR2 YYNGEE.

V and J are TRBV28 and TRBJ2-7, with D hard to call. V was shortened by 2 bases and J by 2 bases, with 10 bases between the two germline ends. The CDR3 is 14 residues long. Germline-derived CDR1 and CDR2 are MDHEN and SYDVKM. CDR3 amino acids: CASSLSWVTYEQYF. CDR3 DNA sequence: TGTGCCAGCAGTTTAAGTTGGGTCACCTACGAGCAGTACTTC.

The rearrangement uses TRBV2 and TRBJ1-1; tentatively, D is TRBD1 (5 bases). From germline, CDR1 is SNHLY and CDR2 FYNNEI. The CDR3 contains 13 residues. The V and J ends lost 10 bases and 0 bases respectively, with 12 bases between them. The CDR3 loop is CATRGALNTEAFF. CDR3 DNA: TGTGCCACGCGCGGGGCCCTGAACACTGAAGCTTTCTTT.

The CDR3 sequence: CASSYSIGRQEQFF. CDR3 DNA: TGTGCCAGCAGTTACTCGATCGGGAGACAGGAGCAGTTCTTC. V is TRBV6-5 and J is TRBJ2-1; tentatively, D is TRBD2 (6 bases). V dropped 0 bases and J dropped 10 bases, with 13 bases sitting between them. Germline CDR1 MNHEY, CDR2 SVGAGI. There are 14 residues in the CDR3.

The genes are TRBV28 and TRBJ1-2, with D hard to call. Germline V gene lookup returns CDR1 MDHEN and CDR2 SYDVKM. The CDR3 loop spans 15 amino acids. V was clipped by 4 bases and J by 8 bases, with 20 bases between them. The CDR3 DNA sequence: TGTGCCAGCAGTTCCTTCAGGACCACTCCGGGAGGCTACACCTTC. This sequence encodes CASSSFRTTPGGYTF.

The V and J genes are TRBV7-6 and TRBJ2-3; TRBD1 agrees at 7 bases. Germline assignment: CDR1 SGHVS and CDR2 FNYEAQ. V shed 2 bases, J shed 4 bases, and the junction held 3 bases outside the gene matches. The CDR3 totals 14 residues. CDR3 nucleotides: TGTGCCAGCAGCTTAACCACAGGGGCAGATACGCAGTATTTT. It encodes CASSLTTGADTQYF.

The rearrangement uses TRBV28 and TRBJ2-4, with D possibly being TRBD2 (5 bases). The V gene's germline CDR1 is MDHEN and CDR2 SYDVKM. V lost 9 bases and J 2 bases, leaving 11 bases between the germline ends. CDR3 length equals 13 residues. CDR3 region: CASGGLTKNIQYF. Written as DNA, the CDR3 is TGTGCCAGTGGAGGTTTGACCAAAAACATTCAGTACTTC.

In regard to this clone: The same CDR3 is also encoded by other DNA sequences in this sample. V is TRBV6-1 and J is TRBJ2-7; tentatively, D is TRBD1 (6 bases). The length of the CDR3 is 15 residues. V was pared by 1 base and J by 2 bases, with 12 bases between. Per germline, CDR1 MNHNS and CDR2 SASEGT. The CDR3 DNA sequence: TGTGCCAGCAGTGAAGGGGGGCACCGAGCCTACGAGCAGTACTTC. Protein: CASSEGGHRAYEQYF.